This T cell receptor beta chain was profiled in a study of T-cell reconstitution after alpha-beta-depleted transplantation in children. This sample's TCRbeta library carried unique molecular identifier barcodes. TCRdb used MiXCR to reprocess the PCR reads, holding one entry per CDR3 protein. The table shows roughly 100,000 distinct CDR3 sequences, with 7% to 9% occurring only once. Many counts were recorded for this clonotype. The CDR3 totals 12 residues. Trimming removed 6 bases from V and 4 bases from J, with 12 bases in between. CDR1 DFQATT and CDR2 SNEGSKA come from the germline V gene (reference sequence).

The chain uses TRBV20-1 and TRBJ1-1; D remains unclear. The source of this sequence is a human donor who donated a stem cell graft to a child with congenital amegakaryocytic thrombocytopenia. The specimen comprised PBMCs from the stem cell graft donor, sampled from the stem cell graft. The CDR3 here is CSAEGPSTEAFF. DNA of the CDR3: TGCAGTGCGGAAGGGCCGTCCACTGAAGCTTTCTTT.